The sequence of this T cell receptor beta chain was determined in a study of long-term antiretroviral therapy in people with HIV. Study overall: When the earliest samples were collected, ART was typically delayed until CD4 counts fell. Findings and caveats of the study: Subsequent to ART, diversity was augmented yet persisted below that of transplant donor controls. Clonal populations expanded prior to ART predominated within the repertoire at all time points. No data were available on ART adherence, viral resistance or therapy changes.

V was pared by 5 bases and J by 0 bases, with 4 bases between. Looked up from germline, CDR1 is LNHDA and CDR2 is SQIVND (reference sequence). This CDR3 is built from 12 residues. Researchers ran immunoSEQ v3.0 at survey level. TCRdb's copy holds only in-frame clones and misses some; the assay was immunoSEQ multiplex PCR. There are roughly 45,000 clones in the sample; roughly four fifths occur only once, and under 3.5% lies in the top ten. A note on this clone: Its antigen remains unidentified.

This specimen was unsorted PBMCs, taken 0.8 years after starting antiretroviral therapy. The V and J genes are TRBV19 and TRBJ1-1; no clear D gene. The TCR comes from a woman aged 18-29 years with HIV. CDR3 region: CASSQVNTEAFF. In nucleotides, the CDR3 is TGTGCCAGTAGTCAGGTGAACACTGAAGCTTTCTTT.